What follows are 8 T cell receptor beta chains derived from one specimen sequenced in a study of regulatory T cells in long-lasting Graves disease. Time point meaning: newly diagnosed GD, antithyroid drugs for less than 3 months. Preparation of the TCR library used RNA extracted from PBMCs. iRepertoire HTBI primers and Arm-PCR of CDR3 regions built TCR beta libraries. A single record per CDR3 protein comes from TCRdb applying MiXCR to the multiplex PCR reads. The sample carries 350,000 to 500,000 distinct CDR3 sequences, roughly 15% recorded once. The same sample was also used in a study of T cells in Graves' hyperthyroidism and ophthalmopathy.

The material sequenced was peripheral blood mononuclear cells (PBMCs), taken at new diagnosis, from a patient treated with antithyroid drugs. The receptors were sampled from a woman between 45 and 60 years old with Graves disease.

The CDR3 region is CASSPEDRDYEQYF. Here the CDR3 DNA reads TGCGCCAGCAGCCCAGAGGACAGGGACTACGAGCAGTACTTC. The chain uses TRBV5-1 and TRBJ2-7, with 8 bases identical to TRBD1. With 4 bases clipped from V and 3 bases from J, the junction kept 6 bases outside the gene matches. The germline gives CDR1 SGHRS, CDR2 YFSETQ. The CDR3 is made up of 14 amino acids.

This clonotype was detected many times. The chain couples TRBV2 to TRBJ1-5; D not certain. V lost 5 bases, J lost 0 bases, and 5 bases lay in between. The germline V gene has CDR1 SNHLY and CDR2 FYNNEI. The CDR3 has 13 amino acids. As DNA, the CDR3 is TGTGCCAGCAGTACAGATAGCAATCAGCCCCAGCATTTT. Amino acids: CASSTDSNQPQHF.

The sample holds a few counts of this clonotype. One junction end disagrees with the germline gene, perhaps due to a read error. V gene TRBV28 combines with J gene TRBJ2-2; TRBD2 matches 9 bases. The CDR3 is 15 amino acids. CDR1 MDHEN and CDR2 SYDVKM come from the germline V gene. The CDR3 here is CASGPGLAKTGELFF. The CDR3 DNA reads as TGTGCCAGCGGACCAGGACTAGCGAAGACCGGGGAGCTGTTTTTT.

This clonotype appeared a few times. CDR3 nucleotide sequence: TGTGCCAGCAGTTTGCCCTTACGGGGAATTAATGAAAAACTGTTTTTT. Residues: CASSLPLRGINEKLFF. V gene TRBV28 combines with J gene TRBJ1-4, with D uncertain. The CDR3 consists of 16 residues. The ends were cut back, 3 bases at V and 4 bases at J, with 15 bases in the middle. From germline, CDR1 is MDHEN and CDR2 SYDVKM.

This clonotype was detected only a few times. The CDR3 DNA reads TGCGCCAGCAGCCAAGTCTTAAAGGATACCCCCTTAACTCAGTACTTC. Protein: CASSQVLKDTPLTQYF. The rearrangement uses TRBV4-1 and TRBJ2-4; D gene uncertain. The CDR3 extends over 16 amino acids. V shed 1 base and J shed 12 bases, with 22 bases lying between them. Germline V gene sequence: CDR1 MGHRA, CDR2 YSYEKL.

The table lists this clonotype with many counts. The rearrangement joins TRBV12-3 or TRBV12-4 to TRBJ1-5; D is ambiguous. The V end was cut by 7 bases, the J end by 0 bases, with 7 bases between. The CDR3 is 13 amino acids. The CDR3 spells CASTADSNQPQHF. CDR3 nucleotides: TGTGCCAGCACCGCCGATAGCAATCAGCCCCAGCATTTT.

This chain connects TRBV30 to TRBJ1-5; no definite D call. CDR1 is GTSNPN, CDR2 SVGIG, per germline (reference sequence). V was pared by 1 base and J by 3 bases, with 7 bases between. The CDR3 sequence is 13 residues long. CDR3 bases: TGTGCCTGGAGTGGGAATCCCAATCAGCCCCAGCATTTT. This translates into CAWSGNPNQPQHF.

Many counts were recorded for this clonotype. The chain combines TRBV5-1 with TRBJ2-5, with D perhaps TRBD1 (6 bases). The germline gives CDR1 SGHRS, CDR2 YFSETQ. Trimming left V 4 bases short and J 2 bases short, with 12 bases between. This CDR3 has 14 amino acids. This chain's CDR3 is CASSIGGSQETQYF. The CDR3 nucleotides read TGCGCCAGCAGCATTGGGGGCAGTCAAGAGACCCAGTACTTC.